Sequencing of this T cell receptor (beta chain) was carried out in a study of T cell responses to AZD1222 COVID-19 vaccine. Overall study context: Whether given at about 4 or about 12 weeks, second doses were pooled. Study-wide points: Clonal diversity may have been underestimated, and the donors were mostly white British, with more females than males. Seropositivity was recorded at baseline in only a handful of AZD1222 recipients. With two AZD1222 doses given, Spike-specific TCR breadth and depth both rose.

Repertoires were generated with immunoSEQ multiplex PCR, while TCRdb's copy carries only in-frame clones and drops some. The repertoire holds roughly 120,000 clones, more than 80% seen once, with 4% to 5% in the top ten. V dropped 1 base and J dropped 8 bases, with 12 bases sitting between them. This CDR3 has 14 amino acids. CDR1 SNHLY and CDR2 FYNNEI come from the germline V gene. Comments on this clone: Its antigen is still unknown.

This sequence joins TRBV2 and TRBJ1-5; D call uncertain. The receptor's source is an adult in good health. Sequenced here: peripheral blood, sampled on day 0 of AZD1222 vaccination. DNA for the CDR3: TGTGCCAGCAGTGAAGGGCAGCCCGAGGAGCCCCAGCATTTT. Amino acids: CASSEGQPEEPQHF.